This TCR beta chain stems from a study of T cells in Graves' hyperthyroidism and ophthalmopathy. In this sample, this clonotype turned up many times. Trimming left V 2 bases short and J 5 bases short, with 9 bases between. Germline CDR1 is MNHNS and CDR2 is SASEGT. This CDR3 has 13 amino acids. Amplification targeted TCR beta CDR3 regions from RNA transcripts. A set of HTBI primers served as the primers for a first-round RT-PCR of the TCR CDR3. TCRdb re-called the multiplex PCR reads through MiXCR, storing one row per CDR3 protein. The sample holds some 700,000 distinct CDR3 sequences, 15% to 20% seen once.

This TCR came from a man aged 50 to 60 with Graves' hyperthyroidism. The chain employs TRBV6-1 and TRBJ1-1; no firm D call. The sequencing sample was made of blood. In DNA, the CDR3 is TGTGCCAGCAGTGAATTGCCTGCAACTGAAGCTTTCTTT. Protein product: CASSELPATEAFF.